This T cell receptor (beta chain) was observed in a study of blood T cell repertoires in COVID-19. In the study's own analysis: Counts of nucleated cells, estimated from reference gene primer amplification, were obtained. Using immunoSEQ multiplex PCR, the repertoire was profiled, and TCRdb retains in-frame clones only, with some absent. That table supplies the V and J calls and clone size; D and trimming were determined from the DNA. Of 240,000 or so clones in the sample, over 70% were seen once. The length of the CDR3 is 15 residues. Germline CDR1 is KGHSH and CDR2 is LQKENI. The V gene end was trimmed by 3 bases and the J gene end by 2 bases; junction bases not matched to a gene: 7.

This receptor was taken from a woman older than 75 with acute or convalescent COVID-19. The specimen was peripheral blood. The chain links TRBV18 to TRBJ2-7, with 7 bases fitting TRBD1. The CDR3 coding sequence is TGTGCCAGCTCACCGGCCAGGGGGAGCACCTACGAGCAGTACTTC. Its protein is CASSPARGSTYEQYF. Full variable domain (rest looked up from reference TRBV18 and TRBJ2-7): NAGVMQNPRHLVRRRGQEARLRCSPMKGHSHVYWYRQLPEEGLKFMVYLQKENIIDESGMPKERFSAEFPKEGPSILRIQQVVRGDSAAYFCASSPARGSTYEQYFGPGTRLTVT.